One T cell receptor beta chain is described in this entry. A read error may be the cause here, since a much bigger clone is one base away. This sample's RNA came from whole unsorted tissue. The data are from a study of tumor and adjacent non-tumor tissue in lung cancer. Study context: Each sample yielded about 4.17 million productive TCRbeta reads on average.

CDR1 SQVTM and CDR2 ANQGSEA come from the germline V gene. Between the trimmed V and J ends, which lost 8 bases and 7 bases, there was a span of 17 bases. This CDR3 has 13 amino acids. The library came from three nested PCR rounds adapted from ARM-PCR protocols. In TCRdb, the multiplex PCR reads were re-called with MiXCR into one record per CDR3 protein. The sample holds about 110,000 distinct CDR3 sequences, 60% to 80% seen once. Input material: lung tumor tissue. The source is a woman aged 55 to 70 with non-small cell lung cancer. The chain has TRBV29-1 and TRBJ2-2, with D unresolved. This CDR3 is CSIGSMGIGELFF. In nucleotides, the CDR3 is TGCAGCATTGGCTCTATGGGGATCGGGGAGCTGTTTTTT.